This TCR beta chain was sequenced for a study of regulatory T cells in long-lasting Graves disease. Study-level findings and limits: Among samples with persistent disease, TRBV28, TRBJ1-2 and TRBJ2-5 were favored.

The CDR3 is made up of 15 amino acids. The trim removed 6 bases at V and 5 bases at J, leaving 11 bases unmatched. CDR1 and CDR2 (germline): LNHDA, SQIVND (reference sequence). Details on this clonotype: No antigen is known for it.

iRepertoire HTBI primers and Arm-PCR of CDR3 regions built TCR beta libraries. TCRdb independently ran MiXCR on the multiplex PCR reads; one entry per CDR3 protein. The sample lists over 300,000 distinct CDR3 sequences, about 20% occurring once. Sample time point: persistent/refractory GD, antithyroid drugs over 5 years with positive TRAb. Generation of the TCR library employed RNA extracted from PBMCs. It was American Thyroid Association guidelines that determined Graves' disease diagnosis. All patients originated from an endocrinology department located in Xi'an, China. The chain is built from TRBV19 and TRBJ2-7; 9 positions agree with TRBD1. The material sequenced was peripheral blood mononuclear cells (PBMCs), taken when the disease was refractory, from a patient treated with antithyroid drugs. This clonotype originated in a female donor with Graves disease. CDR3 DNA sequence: TGTGCCAGTAGATACACAGGGGGCGCCTCGAACGAGCAGTACTTC. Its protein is CASRYTGGASNEQYF.